The rows below give T cell receptor beta chains drawn from one sample of a study of cytomegalovirus exposure and HLA in healthy donors. Sequencing was performed with immunoSEQ multiplex PCR; in TCRdb, only in-frame clones are kept and a portion is missing. The sample includes some 180,000 clones, 65% to 80% of them seen just once. The source material was PBMCs. The receptors shown here come from a woman aged 25 to 39 in good health and CMV-seropositive. The CDR3 runs from the conserved cysteine through the conserved F or W. The order of the fields is V gene, J gene, D gene, clone size, CDR3 DNA, CDR3 protein. A D gene is named only where the DNA matches it firmly. Size is omitted from some rows. Given values are once, few, many or a class for expanded clones.

v_call: TRBV27
j_call: TRBJ1-1
d_call: .
clone_size: .
cdr3_nt: TGTGCCAGCAGGCCCGGAAGGGAGACTGAAGCTTTCTTT
cdr3_aa: CASRPGRETEAFF

v_call: TRBV5-4
j_call: TRBJ2-3
d_call: .
clone_size: many
cdr3_nt: TGTGCCAGCAGTTTATTCCCTGGCGGAGTTGGGACAGATACGCAGTATTTT
cdr3_aa: CASSLFPGGVGTDTQYF

v_call: TRBV4-3
j_call: TRBJ2-5
d_call: .
clone_size: .
cdr3_nt: TGCGCCAGCAGCCAAGGCAGGTTCAATTGGGCCAGAGAGACCCAGTACTTC
cdr3_aa: CASSQGRFNWARETQYF

v_call: TRBV4-3
j_call: TRBJ2-3
d_call: TRBD2
clone_size: .
cdr3_nt: TGCGCCAGCAGCAGCCGACTAGCGGGAGGGGGAGATACGCAGTATTTT
cdr3_aa: CASSSRLAGGGDTQYF

v_call: TRBV4-1
j_call: TRBJ2-7
d_call: .
clone_size: .
cdr3_nt: TGCGCCAGCAGCCAAAGCTTCAGCGGTGGCTACGAGCAGTACTTC
cdr3_aa: CASSQSFSGGYEQYF

v_call: TRBV9
j_call: TRBJ1-5
d_call: .
clone_size: .
cdr3_nt: TGTGCCAGCAGCGTAGCAGGGAGCAATCAGCCCCAGCATTTT
cdr3_aa: CASSVAGSNQPQHF

v_call: TRBV27
j_call: TRBJ2-7
d_call: TRBD1
clone_size: .
cdr3_nt: TGTGCCAGCAGTTGGTCAGGGGGCACCTACGAGCAGTACTTC
cdr3_aa: CASSWSGGTYEQYF

v_call: TRBV7-2
j_call: TRBJ1-6
d_call: TRBD1
clone_size: .
cdr3_nt: TGTGCCAGCAGCTTTAAGGACAGGGATTCACCCCTCCACTTT
cdr3_aa: CASSFKDRDSPLHF

v_call: TRBV4-1
j_call: TRBJ2-3
d_call: TRBD2
clone_size: .
cdr3_nt: TGCGCCAGCAGCCAATATGGACTAGCCACAGATACGCAGTATTTT
cdr3_aa: CASSQYGLATDTQYF

v_call: TRBV6-6
j_call: TRBJ2-1
d_call: TRBD2
clone_size: once
cdr3_nt: TGTGCCAGCAGTTACTTCGGTCTAGCGGGAGACAATGAGCAGTTCTTC
cdr3_aa: CASSYFGLAGDNEQFF

v_call: TRBV4-2
j_call: TRBJ2-6
d_call: TRBD1
clone_size: .
cdr3_nt: TGTGCCAGCAGCGAAGCGGACAGGGGAACTGGGGCCAACGTCCTGACTTTC
cdr3_aa: CASSEADRGTGANVLTF

v_call: TRBV27
j_call: TRBJ2-5
d_call: TRBD1
clone_size: once
cdr3_nt: TGTGCCAGCAGTTTTGTAGGGGGCCGGAGAGAGACCCAGTACTTC
cdr3_aa: CASSFVGGRRETQYF

v_call: TRBV30
j_call: TRBJ1-5
d_call: .
clone_size: .
cdr3_nt: TGTGCCTGGAGTGTAGGGGATTTCGTTGGGGGCTTTGAGCCCCGGCATTTT
cdr3_aa: CAWSVGDFVGGFEPRHF

v_call: TRBV10-3
j_call: TRBJ2-7
d_call: TRBD1
clone_size: .
cdr3_nt: TGTGCCATCGGCACAGGGGACATTTCCTACGAGCAGTACTTC
cdr3_aa: CAIGTGDISYEQYF

v_call: TRBV7-6
j_call: TRBJ2-5
d_call: TRBD2
clone_size: .
cdr3_nt: TGTGCCAGCAGCTCGCAAGGGCGGGAGGGCCCCGGGACCCAGTACTTC
cdr3_aa: CASSSQGREGPGTQYF